This T cell receptor beta chain appears in the sequencing data of a study of cytomegalovirus exposure and HLA in healthy donors. Notes on the study in general: Under in vitro conditions, three CMV-associated chains were confirmed as specific for CMV antigens. A classifier reportedly called cytomegalovirus status with high sensitivity and specificity. Whilst most TCR sequences proved rare, a subset of public TCRs occurred across many donors.

Sequencing was performed with immunoSEQ multiplex PCR; in TCRdb, only in-frame clones are kept and a portion is missing. The sample shows 150,000 to 200,000 clones, 65% to 90% of them seen only once. The CDR3 totals 13 residues. Germline CDR1 and CDR2: MNHEY and SVGAGI. The V gene end was trimmed by 11 bases and the J gene end by 4 bases; junction bases not matched to a gene: 7. In regard to this clone: Its antigen remains unidentified.

The donors were in the roughly 110-subject validation cohort; that cohort was separate from the roughly 730-subject first cohort. The sequencing sample was made of PBMCs. The receptor was derived from a woman aged 30 to 39 in good health and CMV-seropositive. This chain connects TRBV6-5 to TRBJ1-1, with TRBD1 matching over 10 bases. The CDR3 loop is CAGRQGATTEAFF. The CDR3 coding sequence is TGTGCCGGCCGACAGGGGGCTACCACTGAAGCTTTCTTT.